The clone carrying this T cell receptor beta chain was counted ten times or more. This specimen comes from a study of CD8 T cells in ankylosing spondylitis. This CDR3 is 16 amino acids long. The V end was cut by 7 bases, the J end by 2 bases, with 18 bases between. Molecular-barcoded quantitative 5'-RACE produced these TCR beta libraries. TCRdb redid the calling of the 5' RACE reads with MiXCR, one entry per CDR3 protein. The sample carries 210,000 or so distinct CDR3 sequences, approximately 8.4% recorded once. Sequenced sample: blood, either unsorted or a sorted T cell fraction (not recorded which). V usage is TRBV12-3 or TRBV12-4 and J usage is TRBJ1-5; no firm D call. This TCR derives from a female donor with ankylosing spondylitis or in good health (not recorded which). This CDR3 is CASTYATPSGNQPQHF. The CDR3 DNA follows: TGTGCCAGCACCTACGCGACCCCGTCGGGCAATCAGCCCCAGCATTTT.